The subject of this entry is one T cell receptor (beta chain). A few counts support this clone. This receptor's antigen is unknown. Base qualities were left out, and no much larger clone turns up one base away. The record originates from a study of blood T cell repertoires in COVID-19 (dated by TCRdb to the early 2020s). With regard to the full study: The collaborator samples originated in the United States, Italy and Spain and spanned the acute and convalescent phases of COVID-19. The prospective study material was composed of cDNA or gDNA derived from T cells, B-cell-depleted T cells, or PBMCs. Deeply sampled blood TCRbeta repertoires from subjects exposed to, actively infected with, or recovered from COVID-19 were included in the dataset. The repertoires were released in a freely available public database intended as a resource for research on the immune response to SARS-CoV-2. The samples were drawn from the first 160 participants of the ongoing ImmuneRACE study and from 1,200 or so subjects provided by 6 global collaborators. Sample metadata almost always included a de-identified subject ID, COVID-19 status, age in years and sex. Where available, HLA class I and class II types were taken from metadata supplied by the sample provider and were not determined by assay-based typing. Broader findings and caveats from the paper: Clinical and demographic metadata were provided uncurated, with the amount varying by source and participant.

Enrolling through a virtual design, the prospective study's participants ranged in age from about 18 to 89 years and lived across more than 20 United States geographic areas. In the prospective study, participants were assigned to cohorts based on the clinical history participants reported in a screening survey and a study questionnaire. For ImmuneRACE Cohort 3, a participant was defined as recovered based on two consecutive negative NP/OP PCR tests, clearance by a healthcare professional, or resolution of symptoms. Mobile phlebotomists in the prospective study collected whole blood, serum and a nasopharyngeal or oropharyngeal swab from every participant. Additional blood draws and questionnaires over an approximately two-month period could optionally be provided by prospective study participants. Before DNA extraction, prospective study blood samples were shipped either frozen or at room temperature.

The immunoSEQ Assay, a bias-controlled multiplex PCR, was used to amplify TCRbeta CDR3 regions from genomic DNA. As for the original processing: Nucleated cell counts per sample were estimated from amplification of reference gene primers within the assay. Sequence reads were collapsed and filtered to measure the absolute abundance of every unique TCRbeta CDR3 rearrangement. For each sample, productive Simpson clonality was calculated by taking the square root of Simpson's diversity index across productive rearrangements. Imported from immuneACCESS, the table was reduced by TCRdb to in-frame sequences with V and J called. These copies leave out some clones; in studies compared against another copy, an unresolved V gene accounts for under half, and the cause of the remainder is not known. From that table come the V and J calls and clone size; the DNA was used to work out D and trimming. Within this sample are 210,000 or so clones, with about 85% of them counted one time only. The ten largest clones take up 9.5% to 14% of the sample.

The germline V gene (reference sequence) provides CDR1 LNHNV and CDR2 YYDKDF. The CDR3 starts with the cysteine, ends with the phenylalanine, and has 14 residues. Kept here is only the CDR3 DNA, which spans 42 bases and is read in frame from base 1. Relative to germline, V is missing 8 bases and J is missing 4 bases, with 9 bases of the junction outside any gene match. The sample taken for sequencing was PBMCs or T cells enriched from blood (not recorded which). The TCR sequence derives from a man aged 25 to 40 who had recovered from COVID-19. This chain is built from TRBV15 and TRBJ1-1, with 8 bases matching TRBD1. The CDR3 protein: CATVKDREATEAFF. The DNA sequence follows: TGTGCCACCGTAAAGGACAGGGAGGCCACTGAAGCTTTCTTT.